This entry describes one TCR beta chain. Within the sample, other DNA sequences also encode this same CDR3. Authors' analysis steps: By means of reference gene primer amplification, nucleated cell counts were estimated. This table comes from immunoSEQ multiplex PCR, and its TCRdb copy is limited to in-frame clones, with some not included. V, J and clone size are those of that table, while D and trimming were read from the DNA. The repertoire holds 90,000 to 120,000 clones, over 60% seen once, with approximately 4.3% in the top ten. The data belong to a study of blood T cell repertoires in COVID-19. At the level of the study: From the United States, Italy and Spain came samples of acute and convalescent COVID-19. Sample material is recorded as cDNA or gDNA derived from T cells, B-cell-depleted T cells, or PBMCs.

This CDR3 has 16 residues. CDR1 is SGHRS, CDR2 YFSETQ, per germline. V was pared by 4 bases and J by 4 bases, with 8 bases of the junction left unmatched. The chain links TRBV5-1 to TRBJ1-3; 10 nucleotides line up with TRBD1. This TCR derives from an older man with acute or convalescent COVID-19. Source material: peripheral blood. CDR3 bases: TGCGCCAGCAGCACCGGGACAGGGGATGCCGGAAACACCATATATTTT. Encoded protein: CASSTGTGDAGNTIYF. Full variable domain (missing parts from reference TRBV5-1 and TRBJ1-3): KAGVTQTPRYLIKTRGQQVTLSCSPISGHRSVSWYQQTPGQGLQFLFEYFSETQRNKGNFPGRFSGRQFSNSRSEMNVSTLELGDSALYLCASSTGTGDAGNTIYFGEGSWLTVV.